Shown below are 30 T cell receptor beta chains from a single sample sequenced in a study of cytomegalovirus exposure and HLA in healthy donors. Sequenced by immunoSEQ multiplex PCR; TCRdb stores in-frame clones only, minus some. The table lists some 77,000 clones, roughly 94% of them singletons. The source material was PBMCs. The source of these receptors is a man aged 18 to 29 in good health and CMV-seropositive.

The chain couples TRBV19 to TRBJ2-7; D gene unclear. Germline loops: CDR1 LNHDA, CDR2 SQIVND (reference sequence). V was shortened by 3 bases and J by 2 bases, with 11 bases between the two germline ends. CDR3 length: 14 amino acids. CDR3 in DNA: TGTGCCAGTAGTATGGCCTTCTCAGCCTACGAGCAGTACTTC. This codes for CASSMAFSAYEQYF.

J is TRBJ1-2 and V is TRBV5-1; no clear D. The CDR3 length is 13 residues. The germline CDR1 and CDR2 sequences are SGHRS and YFSETQ. Trimming took off 1 base at V and 6 bases at J, with 10 bases between the two ends. The CDR3 here is CASSLNLPDGYTF. DNA of the CDR3: TGCGCCAGCAGCTTGAATTTACCGGATGGCTACACCTTC.

The chain is built from TRBV30 and TRBJ2-5; a weak D match, TRBD2 (7 bases). V gave up 0 bases and J gave up 5 bases, with 10 bases separating them. Germline V gives CDR1 GTSNPN, CDR2 SVGIG (reference sequence). This CDR3 contains 13 residues. The CDR3 reads CAWSVGGAETQYF. In DNA form, the CDR3 reads TGTGCCTGGAGTGTAGGGGGGGCTGAGACCCAGTACTTC. The entire variable domain, with the rest obtained from reference TRBV30 and TRBJ2-5, is as follows: SQTIHQWPATLVQPVGSPLSLECTVEGTSNPNLYWYRQAAGRGLQLLFYSVGIGQISSEVPQNLSASRPQDRQFILSSKKLLLSDSGFYLCAWSVGGAETQYFGPGTRLLVL.

The V and J genes are TRBV5-1 and TRBJ1-5; 10 nucleotides align to TRBD1. Germline V gene sequence: CDR1 SGHRS, CDR2 YFSETQ. The J segment lost 5 bases and the V segment lost 4 bases, leaving 3 bases of the junction unmatched. This CDR3 has 14 residues. The CDR3, as DNA: TGCGCCAGCAGCGCCGGGACAGGGGATCAGCCCCAGCATTTT. This encodes CASSAGTGDQPQHF.

This clone occurred once. The V gene is TRBV6-5, the J gene TRBJ2-5; 10 bases match TRBD2. Germline trimming cut 4 bases from V and 3 bases from J; bases unmatched to any gene: 5. The CDR3 consists of 15 residues. Germline assignment: CDR1 MNHEY and CDR2 SVGAGI. CDR3 amino acids: CASSLPGLAKETQYF. The DNA of the CDR3 is TGTGCCAGCAGTTTACCGGGACTAGCGAAAGAGACCCAGTACTTC.

The chain uses TRBV10-3 and TRBJ1-5; D remains unclear. V dropped 3 bases and J dropped 2 bases, with 11 bases sitting between them. The CDR3 has 15 amino acids. The germline CDR1 and CDR2 sequences are ENHRY and SYGVKD. CDR3 in amino acids: CAISDREEGNQPQHF. The CDR3 DNA follows: TGTGCCATCAGTGATCGTGAAGAGGGCAATCAGCCCCAGCATTTT.

This clone was seen only a few times. V usage is TRBV10-3 and J usage is TRBJ2-5, with 8 bases that match TRBD1. V gave up 10 bases and J gave up 4 bases; unmatched junction bases: 2. The germline gives CDR1 ENHRY, CDR2 SYGVKD. The CDR3 is 11 residues long. CDR3 sequence (DNA): TGTGCCAACGGACAGGGAGAGACCCAGTACTTC. It specifies CANGQGETQYF.

The V and J genes are TRBV19 and TRBJ2-2; 13 bases map to TRBD2. CDR1 and CDR2 from the germline V gene are LNHDA and SQIVND (reference sequence). The J segment lost 7 bases and the V segment lost 4 bases, leaving 9 bases of the junction unmatched. The CDR3 spans 17 residues. The CDR3 coding sequence is TGTGCCAGTAGTACGGAACAACTAGCGGGAGGGCACGGGGAGCTGTTTTTT. It specifies CASSTEQLAGGHGELFF.

This sequence joins TRBV5-1 and TRBJ2-5; a possible D gene is TRBD2 (5 bases). Germline assignment: CDR1 SGHRS and CDR2 YFSETQ. This CDR3 has 15 residues. Trimming stripped 0 bases from V and 0 bases from J, with 9 bases between. The CDR3 DNA reads TGCGCCAGCAGCTTGGGAACTAGAGACCAAGAGACCCAGTACTTC. Protein product: CASSLGTRDQETQYF.

This chain joins TRBV4-1 and TRBJ1-4, with D maybe TRBD1 (6 bases). Trimming cost V 4 bases and J 3 bases, with 9 bases left between them. Germline loops: CDR1 MGHRA, CDR2 YSYEKL. The CDR3 spans 14 residues. CDR3 in DNA: TGCGCCAGCAGCCGATCAGGGGCTAATGAAAAACTGTTTTTT. Translation: CASSRSGANEKLFF.

CDR3 in amino acids: CASSLDSRLADTQYF. In DNA form, the CDR3 reads TGTGCCAGCAGTTTGGACAGCCGACTTGCAGATACGCAGTATTTT. The rearrangement joins TRBV27 to TRBJ2-3; a weak D match, TRBD1 (6 bases). CDR3 length equals 15 residues. CDR1 is MNHEY and CDR2 is SMNVEV in the germline V gene (reference sequence). V shed 3 bases and J shed 4 bases, with 14 bases lying between them.

The chain carries TRBV13 and TRBJ2-2; 12 positions match TRBD2. The CDR3 runs to 14 residues. Germline lookup yields CDR1 PRHDT and CDR2 FYEKMQ (reference sequence). The ends lost 5 bases at V and 9 bases at J; junction bases unmatched: 4. The CDR3 is CASSPSGGARELFF. CDR3 bases: TGTGCCAGCAGCCCTAGCGGGGGGGCCCGGGAGCTGTTTTTT.

The chain joins TRBV6-5 to TRBJ2-3; TRBD2 aligns across 8 bases. Germline lookup yields CDR1 MNHEY and CDR2 SVGAGI. Trimming took 5 bases from V and 2 from J; bases not matched to a gene: 6. This CDR3 is 15 amino acids long. CDR3 sequence (DNA): TGTGCCAGCAGTCCTCTTAGCGGGAACACAGATACGCAGTATTTT. This codes for CASSPLSGNTDTQYF.

The chain uses TRBV10-2 and TRBJ2-7; perhaps TRBD2 as D (6 bases). CDR1 and CDR2 from the germline V gene are WSHSY and SAAADI. CDR3 length: 12 residues. V lost 4 bases to trimming and J lost 4 bases, with 8 bases between them. The CDR3 sequence is CASSGGLYEQYF. DNA for the CDR3: TGCGCCAGCAGTGGCGGACTATACGAGCAGTACTTC.

V gene TRBV6-1 combines with J gene TRBJ2-5, with TRBD1 matching over 7 bases. From germline, CDR1 is MNHNS and CDR2 SASEGT. After removal of 6 bases from V and 5 bases from J, the junction contained 6 bases not matched to a gene. CDR3 length: 13 residues. The CDR3 DNA sequence: TGTGCCAGCAGCCTGACAGGGTCGGAGACCCAGTACTTC. As protein: CASSLTGSETQYF.

The table lists this clone with a count of one. The chain combines TRBV18 with TRBJ1-3; D is unresolved. In germline, CDR1 is KGHSH, CDR2 LQKENI. The ends were cut back, 1 base at V and 9 bases at J, with 7 bases in the middle. The CDR3 is 12 amino acids. In DNA form, the CDR3 reads TGTGCCAGCTCACCACACGGTTCCACCATATATTTT. It encodes CASSPHGSTIYF.

The chain is built from TRBV27 and TRBJ2-7, with D perhaps matching TRBD1 (6 bases). The CDR3 extends over 15 amino acids. Trimming shortened V by 0 bases and J by 2 bases, and 11 bases separated the two germline ends. CDR1 and CDR2 (germline): MNHEY, SMNVEV (reference sequence). This chain's CDR3 is CASSLSTGSTYEQYF. The CDR3 bases are TGTGCCAGCAGTTTATCGACAGGCTCGACCTACGAGCAGTACTTC.

This chain links TRBV7-2 with TRBJ1-2; D possibly corresponds to TRBD1 (6 bases). The CDR3 has 15 residues. The V end lost 5 bases, the J end lost 2 bases, and 15 bases lay between the germline ends. CDR1 is SGHTA and CDR2 is FQGNSA in the germline V gene. The CDR3 nucleotides are TGTGCCAGCAGCCCGCCGGGACACCAAAACTATGGCTACACCTTC. This encodes CASSPPGHQNYGYTF.

The chain recombines TRBV19 with TRBJ2-5; D may be TRBD1 (6 bases). This CDR3 has 14 amino acids. V was trimmed by 3 bases and J by 1 base, leaving 9 bases between them. In germline, CDR1 is LNHDA, CDR2 SQIVND (reference sequence). CDR3 DNA sequence: TGTGCCAGTAGTATTGGACAGTTCCAAGAGACCCAGTACTTC. Protein product: CASSIGQFQETQYF.

This sequence joins TRBV7-2 and TRBJ2-4; TRBD2 aligns across 8 bases. The CDR3 runs to 14 residues. Per the germline V gene, CDR1 is SGHTA and CDR2 is FQGNSA. The V segment lost 3 bases and the J segment 6 bases; nucleotides outside the gene matches: 4. CDR3 nucleotides: TGTGCCAGCAGCTTTTCCAGCGGGAGAAACATTCAGTACTTC. It is translated as CASSFSSGRNIQYF.

The rearrangement joins TRBV4-1 to TRBJ1-1, with D uncertain. V was trimmed by 0 bases and J by 3 bases, leaving 8 bases between them. Germline CDR1 is MGHRA and CDR2 is YSYEKL. This CDR3 comprises 14 residues. CDR3 DNA: TGCGCCAGCAGCCAAGAAGGCGGGTACACTGAAGCTTTCTTT. It translates to CASSQEGGYTEAFF.

The chain links TRBV6-1 to TRBJ2-3; D unresolved. Looked up from germline, CDR1 is MNHNS and CDR2 is SASEGT. The length of the CDR3 is 14 residues. Between the trimmed V and J ends, which lost 10 bases and 0 bases, there was a span of 14 bases. CDR3 DNA sequence: TGTGCCACCACCAGCGTCTACAGCACAGATACGCAGTATTTT. Amino acids: CATTSVYSTDTQYF.

The count of this clone is one. The V gene is TRBV14, the J gene TRBJ1-1; D gene unclear. Germline loops: CDR1 SGHDN, CDR2 FVKESK. The CDR3 runs to 15 residues. Trimming removed 4 bases at V and 8 bases at J, with 20 bases between. This CDR3 reads CASSPGSGPFSEAFF. In DNA form, the CDR3 reads TGTGCCAGCAGCCCCGGGAGCGGACCATTTAGCGAAGCTTTCTTT.

The rearrangement uses TRBV4-1 and TRBJ2-5, with 12 bases matching TRBD2. This CDR3 is 16 amino acids long. Unmatched junction bases numbered 5, after V lost 3 bases and J lost 3 bases. The germline CDR1 and CDR2 sequences are MGHRA and YSYEKL. The DNA for the CDR3 is TGCGCCAGCAGCCATACCGGACTAGCGGGAAAAGAGACCCAGTACTTC. It translates to CASSHTGLAGKETQYF.

The rearrangement joins TRBV18 to TRBJ2-1; 7 bases line up with TRBD1. Germline V gives CDR1 KGHSH, CDR2 LQKENI. V dropped 4 bases and J dropped 5; count of bases not matched to a gene: 5. CDR3 length: 14 amino acids. For the CDR3, the DNA is TGTGCCAGCTCACAACAGGGGCGGGACAATGAGCAGTTCTTC. This codes for CASSQQGRDNEQFF.

The V and J genes are TRBV11-3 and TRBJ2-2; the match to TRBD1 covers 9 bases. The CDR3 is 16 amino acids. Germline V gene data show CDR1 as SGHNT and CDR2 as YENEEA. V lost 5 bases, J lost 6 bases, and 10 bases stayed unmatched. CDR3 sequence reads: CASSIRTGAKAGELFF. CDR3 nucleotides: TGTGCCAGCAGCATCCGGACAGGGGCAAAAGCCGGGGAGCTGTTTTTT.

The chain links TRBV5-3 to TRBJ2-3; TRBD2 matches at 12 bases. TRBV5-3 counts as an open reading frame of uncertain function. The CDR3 spans 17 residues. The V segment lost 3 bases and the J segment 3 bases; nucleotides outside the gene matches: 8. CDR3 amino acids: CARSCLNTSGGTDTQYF. CDR3 coding DNA: TGTGCCAGAAGCTGCCTTAATACTAGCGGGGGGACAGATACGCAGTATTTT.

The chain has TRBV29-1 and TRBJ2-7, with TRBD2 as a possible D gene (6 bases). CDR1 is SQVTM and CDR2 is ANQGSEA in the germline V gene. This CDR3 has 14 amino acids. V was pared by 2 bases and J by 2 bases, with 13 bases between. The CDR3 is CSVEYPSETYEQYF. The CDR3 nucleotides are TGCAGCGTTGAATACCCTAGCGAGACCTACGAGCAGTACTTC.

J is TRBJ1-6 and V is TRBV7-2; tentatively, D is TRBD1 (5 bases). In germline, CDR1 is SGHTA, CDR2 FQGNSA. Trimming took 3 bases from V and 6 from J, leaving 12 bases between them. The CDR3 spans 15 residues. The CDR3 here is CASSLVGRINSPLHF. In DNA form, the CDR3 reads TGTGCCAGCAGCTTGGTGGGGCGAATTAATTCACCCCTCCACTTT.

V is TRBV5-5 and J is TRBJ2-1; TRBD2 aligns across 16 bases. The CDR3 length is 16 residues. Looked up from germline, CDR1 is SGHKS and CDR2 is YYEKEE (reference sequence). Trimming at V came to 4 bases and at J to 10 bases, leaving 8 bases not matched to a gene. This CDR3 reads CASSLGTSGGAQEQFF. As DNA, the CDR3 is TGTGCCAGCAGCCTGGGGACTAGCGGGGGGGCCCAGGAGCAGTTCTTC.